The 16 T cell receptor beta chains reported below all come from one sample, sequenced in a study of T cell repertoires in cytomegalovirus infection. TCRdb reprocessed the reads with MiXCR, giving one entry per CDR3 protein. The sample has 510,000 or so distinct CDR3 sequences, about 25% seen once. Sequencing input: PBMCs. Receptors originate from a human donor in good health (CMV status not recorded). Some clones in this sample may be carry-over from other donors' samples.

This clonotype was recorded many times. CDR3 bases: TGTGCCAGCAGCCTATCGGGACTAAGTACAGTAGAGACCCAGTACTTC. It is translated as CASSLSGLSTVETQYF. The J gene is TRBJ2-5, the V gene TRBV7-6; 7 bases match TRBD2. CDR3 length: 16 residues. With V trimmed by 5 bases and J by 4 bases, 13 bases remained unmatched. CDR1 is SGHVS, CDR2 FNYEAQ, per germline.

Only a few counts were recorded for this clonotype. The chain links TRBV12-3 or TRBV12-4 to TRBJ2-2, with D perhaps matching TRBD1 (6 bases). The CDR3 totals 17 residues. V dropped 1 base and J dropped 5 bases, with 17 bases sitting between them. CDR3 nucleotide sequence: TGTGCCAGCAGTTTAGGGGAGAGGGGGATGGAGACCGGGGAGCTGTTTTTT. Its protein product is CASSLGERGMETGELFF.

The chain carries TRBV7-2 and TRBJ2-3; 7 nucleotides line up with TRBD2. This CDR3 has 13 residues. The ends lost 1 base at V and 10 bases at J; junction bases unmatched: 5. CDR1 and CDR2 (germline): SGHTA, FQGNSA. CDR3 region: CASSLERRESQYF. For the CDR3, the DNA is TGTGCCAGCAGCTTAGAGAGGCGGGAGTCGCAGTATTTT.

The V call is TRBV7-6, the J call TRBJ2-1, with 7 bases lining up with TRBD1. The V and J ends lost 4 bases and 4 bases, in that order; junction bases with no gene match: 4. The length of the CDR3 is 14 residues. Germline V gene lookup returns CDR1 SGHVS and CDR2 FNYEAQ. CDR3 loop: CASSSLDRYNEQFF. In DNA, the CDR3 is TGTGCCAGCAGCTCCCTGGACAGGTACAATGAGCAGTTCTTC.

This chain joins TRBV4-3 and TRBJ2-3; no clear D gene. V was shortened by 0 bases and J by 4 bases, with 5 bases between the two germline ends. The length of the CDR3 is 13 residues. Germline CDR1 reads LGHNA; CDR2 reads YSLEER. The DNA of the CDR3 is TGCGCCAGCAGCCAAGAATACCCAGATACGCAGTATTTT. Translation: CASSQEYPDTQYF.

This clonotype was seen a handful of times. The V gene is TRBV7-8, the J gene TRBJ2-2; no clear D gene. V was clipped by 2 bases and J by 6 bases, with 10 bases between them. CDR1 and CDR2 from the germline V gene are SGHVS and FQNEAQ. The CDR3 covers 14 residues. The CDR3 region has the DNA TGTGCCAGCAGCTTATTTTTCGGACCCGGGGAGCTGTTTTTT. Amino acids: CASSLFFGPGELFF.

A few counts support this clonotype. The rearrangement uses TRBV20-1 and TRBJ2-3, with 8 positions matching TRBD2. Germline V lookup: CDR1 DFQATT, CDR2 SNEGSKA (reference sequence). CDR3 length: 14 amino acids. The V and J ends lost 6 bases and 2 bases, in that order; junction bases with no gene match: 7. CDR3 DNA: TGCAGTGCCCCCCTAGCGGGCAACACAGATACGCAGTATTTT. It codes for CSAPLAGNTDTQYF.

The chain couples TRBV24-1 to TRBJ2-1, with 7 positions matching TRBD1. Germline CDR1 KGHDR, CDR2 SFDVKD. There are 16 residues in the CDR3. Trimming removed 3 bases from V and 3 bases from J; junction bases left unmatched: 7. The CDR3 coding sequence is TGTGCCACCAGTGATCCCAGGGACAGATTCTACAATGAGCAGTTCTTC. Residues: CATSDPRDRFYNEQFF.

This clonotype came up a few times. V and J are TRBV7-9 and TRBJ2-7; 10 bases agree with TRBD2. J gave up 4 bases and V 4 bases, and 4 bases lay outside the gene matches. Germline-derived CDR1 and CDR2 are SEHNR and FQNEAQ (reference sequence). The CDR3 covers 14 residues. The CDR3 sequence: CASSSLAGVYEQYF. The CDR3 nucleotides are TGTGCCAGCAGCTCGCTAGCGGGAGTATACGAGCAGTACTTC.

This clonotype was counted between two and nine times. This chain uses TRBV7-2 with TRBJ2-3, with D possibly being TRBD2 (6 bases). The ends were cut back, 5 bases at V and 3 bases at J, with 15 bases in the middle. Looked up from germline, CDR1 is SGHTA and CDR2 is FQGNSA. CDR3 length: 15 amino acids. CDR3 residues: CASSLILAPTDTQYF. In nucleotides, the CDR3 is TGTGCCAGCAGCCTTATACTAGCTCCGACAGATACGCAGTATTTT.

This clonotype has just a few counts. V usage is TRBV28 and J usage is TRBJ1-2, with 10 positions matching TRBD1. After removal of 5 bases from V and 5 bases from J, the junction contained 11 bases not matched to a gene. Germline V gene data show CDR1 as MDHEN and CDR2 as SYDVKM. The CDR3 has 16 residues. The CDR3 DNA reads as TGTGCCAGCAGTCTAACCGGGACAGGGGTACCATATGGCTACACCTTC. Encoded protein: CASSLTGTGVPYGYTF.

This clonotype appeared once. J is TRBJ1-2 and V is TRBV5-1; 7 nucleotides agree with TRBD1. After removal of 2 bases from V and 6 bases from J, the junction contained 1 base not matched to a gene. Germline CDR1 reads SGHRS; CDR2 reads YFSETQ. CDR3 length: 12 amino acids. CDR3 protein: CASSFQGDGYTF. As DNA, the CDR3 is TGCGCCAGCAGCTTCCAGGGGGATGGCTACACCTTC.

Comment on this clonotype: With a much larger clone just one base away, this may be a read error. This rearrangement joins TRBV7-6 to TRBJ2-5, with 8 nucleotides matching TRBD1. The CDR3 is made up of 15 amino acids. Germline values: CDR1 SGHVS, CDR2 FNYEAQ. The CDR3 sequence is CAISLHGTGQETQYF. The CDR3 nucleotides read TGTGCCATCAGCCTCCATGGGACAGGACAAGAGACCCAGTACTTC.

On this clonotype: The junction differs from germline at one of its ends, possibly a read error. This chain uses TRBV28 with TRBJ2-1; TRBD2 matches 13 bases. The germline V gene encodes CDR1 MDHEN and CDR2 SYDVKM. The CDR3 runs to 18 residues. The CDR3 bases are TGTGCCAGCAGTTCCGGGACTAGCGGGAAAAGCTCCTACAGTGAGCAGTTCTTC. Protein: CASSSGTSGKSSYSEQFF.

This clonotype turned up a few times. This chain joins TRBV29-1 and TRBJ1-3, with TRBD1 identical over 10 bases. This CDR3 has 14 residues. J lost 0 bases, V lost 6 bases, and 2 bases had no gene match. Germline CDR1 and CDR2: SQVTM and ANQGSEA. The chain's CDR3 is CSVGQGVSGNTIYF. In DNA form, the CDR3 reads TGCAGCGTCGGACAGGGGGTCTCTGGAAACACCATATATTTT. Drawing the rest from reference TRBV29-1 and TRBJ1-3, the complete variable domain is SAVISQKPSRDICQRGTSLTIQCQVDSQVTMMFWYRQQPGQSLTLIATANQGSEATYESGFVIDKFPISRPNLTFSTLTVSNMSPEDSSIYLCSVGQGVSGNTIYFGEGSWLTVV.

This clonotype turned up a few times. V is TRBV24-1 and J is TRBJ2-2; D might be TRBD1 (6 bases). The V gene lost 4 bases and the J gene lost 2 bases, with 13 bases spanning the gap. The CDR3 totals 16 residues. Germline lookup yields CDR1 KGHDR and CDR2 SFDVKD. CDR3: CATSDLSGHNTGELFF. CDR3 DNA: TGTGCCACCAGTGACCTTTCGGGACACAACACCGGGGAGCTGTTTTTT.